A selection of T cell receptor beta chains follows, all from one sample in a study of T-cell reconstitution after alpha-beta-depleted transplantation in children. MiXCR, run by TCRdb on the PCR reads, gives a single entry per CDR3 protein. The sample has nearly 400,000 distinct CDR3 sequences, roughly 22% seen once; the top ten hold 3.5% to 4%. The sample consisted of PBMCs from the stem cell graft donor, taken from the stem cell graft. These receptors were taken from a human donor who donated a stem cell graft to a child with acute myeloid leukemia. The CDR3 runs from the conserved cysteine through the conserved F or W. Each record gives: D gene, J gene, clone size, V gene, CDR3 protein, CDR3 DNA. The D gene is left open where the match is weak. Clone size, where shown, is once, few, many, or a class for clones that have expanded.

.,TRBJ2-1,few,TRBV7-9,CASSFYQSNEQFF,TGTGCCAGCAGCTTTTATCAGTCCAATGAGCAGTTCTTC
.,TRBJ2-7,many,TRBV9,CASSVTGREQYF,TGTGCCAGCAGCGTAACAGGGCGCGAGCAGTACTTC
.,TRBJ2-7,few,TRBV15,CATSLGDNYEQYF,TGTGCCACCAGCTTAGGGGACAACTACGAGCAGTACTTC
TRBD1,TRBJ2-2,many,TRBV4-2,CASSQADRDDGELFF,TGTGCCAGCAGCCAAGCGGACAGGGACGACGGGGAGCTGTTTTTT
TRBD1,TRBJ1-1,.,TRBV12-3/TRBV12-4,CASRSDRAEAFF,TGTGCCAGCAGGTCGGACAGGGCGGAAGCTTTCTTT
TRBD1,TRBJ2-4,many,TRBV20-1,CSAETGGLAKNIQYF,TGCAGTGCTGAGACAGGGGGCCTAGCCAAAAACATTCAGTACTTC
.,TRBJ2-1,once,TRBV12-3/TRBV12-4,CASTSGSLYSYNEQFF,TGTGCCAGCACTTCTGGTAGCCTTTATTCCTACAATGAGCAGTTCTTC
.,TRBJ1-5,many,TRBV20-1,CSARVGQNQPQHF,TGCAGTGCTAGAGTTGGTCAAAATCAGCCCCAGCATTTT
.,TRBJ2-2,many,TRBV29-1,CSVDEGGTGELFF,TGCAGCGTTGATGAGGGAGGCACCGGGGAGCTGTTTTTT
.,TRBJ2-3,many,TRBV20-1,CSEWQGSTDTQYF,TGCAGTGAATGGCAGGGTAGCACAGATACGCAGTATTTT
.,TRBJ2-3,few,TRBV20-1,CSARGGGETDTQYF,TGCAGTGCCCGAGGGGGGGGCGAGACGGATACGCAGTATTTT
.,TRBJ2-3,once,TRBV3-1,CASSQGRNQYF,TGTGCCAGCAGCCAAGGTCGGAATCAGTATTTT